This T cell receptor beta chain came from a study of T cell repertoires in cytomegalovirus infection. Study background: Matching HLA type, along with CMV infection, was indicated by public TCR beta signatures.

This clonotype has a count of ten or more. The antigen remains undetermined. Overall study results and limits: Adding up the frequency of public TCR beta families identified people who carried CMV plus the relevant HLA. It was HLA-C-restricted CMV-specific TCR beta clonotypes that dominated the response ex vivo.

TCRdb called the reads again in MiXCR, with one record for every CDR3 protein. The sample carries some 400,000 distinct CDR3 sequences, 15% to 20% recorded once. The sequenced sample was PBMCs. The TCR sequence derives from a human donor in good health (CMV status not recorded). Some clones in this sample may be carry-over from other donors' samples.

The CDR3 bases are TGTGCCAGCAGTTTGTCCAGGGGGCTCGGGGAGCTGTTTTTT. It translates to CASSLSRGLGELFF. The rearrangement uses TRBV6-5 and TRBJ2-2; 8 bases align to TRBD1. The CDR3 totals 14 residues. Germline CDR1 MNHEY, CDR2 SVGAGI. V shed 4 bases and J 7 bases; nucleotides not matched to a gene: 5.